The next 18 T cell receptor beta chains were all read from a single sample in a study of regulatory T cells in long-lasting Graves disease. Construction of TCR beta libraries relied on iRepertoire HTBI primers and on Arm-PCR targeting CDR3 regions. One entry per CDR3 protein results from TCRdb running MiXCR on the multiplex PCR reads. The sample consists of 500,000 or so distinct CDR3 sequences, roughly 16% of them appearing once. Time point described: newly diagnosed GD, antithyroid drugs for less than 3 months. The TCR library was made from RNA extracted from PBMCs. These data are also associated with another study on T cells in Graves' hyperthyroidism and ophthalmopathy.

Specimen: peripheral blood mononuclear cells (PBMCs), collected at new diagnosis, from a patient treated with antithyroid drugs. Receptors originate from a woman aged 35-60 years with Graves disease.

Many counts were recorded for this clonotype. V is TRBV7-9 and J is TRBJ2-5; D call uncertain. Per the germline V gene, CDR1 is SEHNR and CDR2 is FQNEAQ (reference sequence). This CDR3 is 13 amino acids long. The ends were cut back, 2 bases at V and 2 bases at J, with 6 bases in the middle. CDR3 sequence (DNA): TGTGCCAGCAGCTTATACGGGCAAGAGACCCAGTACTTC. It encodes CASSLYGQETQYF.

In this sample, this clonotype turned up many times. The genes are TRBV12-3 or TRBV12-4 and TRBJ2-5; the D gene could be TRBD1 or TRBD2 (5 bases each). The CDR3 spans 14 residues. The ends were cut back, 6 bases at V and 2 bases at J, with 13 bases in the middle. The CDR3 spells CASSLVGPQETQYF. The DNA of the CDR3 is TGTGCCAGCAGCTTGGTGGGACCTCAAGAGACCCAGTACTTC.

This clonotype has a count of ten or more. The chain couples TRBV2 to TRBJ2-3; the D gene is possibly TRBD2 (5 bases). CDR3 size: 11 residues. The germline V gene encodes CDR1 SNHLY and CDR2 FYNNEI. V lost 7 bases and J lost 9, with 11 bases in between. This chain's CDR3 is CASNGEPTQYF. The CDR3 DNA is TGTGCCAGCAATGGGGAGCCGACGCAGTATTTT. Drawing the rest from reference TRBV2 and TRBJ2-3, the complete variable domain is EPEVTQTPSHQVTQMGQEVILRCVPISNHLYFYWYRQILGQKVEFLVSFYNNEISEKSEIFDDQFSVERPDGSNFTLKIRSTKLEDSAMYFCASNGEPTQYFGPGTRLTVL.

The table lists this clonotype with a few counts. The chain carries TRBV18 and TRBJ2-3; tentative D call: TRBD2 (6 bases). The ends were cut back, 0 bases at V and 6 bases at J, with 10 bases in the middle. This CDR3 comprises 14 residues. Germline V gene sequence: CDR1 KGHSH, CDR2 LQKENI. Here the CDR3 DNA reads TGTGCCAGCTCACCACCCGGGACTTCTGATACGCAGTATTTT. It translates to CASSPPGTSDTQYF. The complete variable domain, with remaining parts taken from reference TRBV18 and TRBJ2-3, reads NAGVMQNPRHLVRRRGQEARLRCSPMKGHSHVYWYRQLPEEGLKFMVYLQKENIIDESGMPKERFSAEFPKEGPSILRIQQVVRGDSAAYFCASSPPGTSDTQYFGPGTRLTVL.

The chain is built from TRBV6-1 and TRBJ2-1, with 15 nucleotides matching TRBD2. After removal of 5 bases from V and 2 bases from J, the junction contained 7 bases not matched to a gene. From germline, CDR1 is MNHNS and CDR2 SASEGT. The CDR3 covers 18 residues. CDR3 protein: CASSQKGTSGGTYNEQFF. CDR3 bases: TGTGCCAGCAGTCAAAAAGGGACTAGCGGGGGGACCTACAATGAGCAGTTCTTC.

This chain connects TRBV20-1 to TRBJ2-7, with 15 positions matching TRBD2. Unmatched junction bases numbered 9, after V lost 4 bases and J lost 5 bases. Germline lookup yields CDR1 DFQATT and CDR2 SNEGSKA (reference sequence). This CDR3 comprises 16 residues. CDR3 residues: CSANSPGTSGGHEQYF. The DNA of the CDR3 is TGCAGTGCTAATAGCCCGGGGACTAGCGGGGGGCACGAGCAGTACTTC.

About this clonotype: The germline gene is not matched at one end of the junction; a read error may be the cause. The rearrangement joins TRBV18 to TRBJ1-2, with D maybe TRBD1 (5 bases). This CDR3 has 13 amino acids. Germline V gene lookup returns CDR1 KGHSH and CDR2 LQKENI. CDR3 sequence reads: CASSPQGNYGYIF. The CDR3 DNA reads TGTGCCAGCTCACCACAGGGGAACTATGGCTACATCTTC.

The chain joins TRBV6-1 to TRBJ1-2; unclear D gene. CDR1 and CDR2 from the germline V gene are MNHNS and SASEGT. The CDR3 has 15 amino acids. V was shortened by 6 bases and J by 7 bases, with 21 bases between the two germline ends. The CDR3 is CASSPDGDSVAGYTF. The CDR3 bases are TGTGCCAGCAGCCCAGATGGGGATAGCGTGGCTGGCTACACCTTC.

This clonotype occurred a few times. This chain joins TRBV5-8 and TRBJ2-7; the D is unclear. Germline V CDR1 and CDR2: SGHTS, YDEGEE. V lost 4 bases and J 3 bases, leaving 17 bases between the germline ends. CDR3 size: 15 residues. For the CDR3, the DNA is TGTGCCAGCAGCAAGGGTAATTTGGTAAGCTACGAGCAGTACTTC. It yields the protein CASSKGNLVSYEQYF.

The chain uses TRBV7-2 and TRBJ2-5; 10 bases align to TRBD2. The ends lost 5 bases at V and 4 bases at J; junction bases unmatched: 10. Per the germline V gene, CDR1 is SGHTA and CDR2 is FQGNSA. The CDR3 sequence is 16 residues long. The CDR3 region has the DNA TGTGCCAGCAGCCCTCGGCAGCGGGGGGGAGGAGAGACCCAGTACTTC. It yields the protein CASSPRQRGGGETQYF.

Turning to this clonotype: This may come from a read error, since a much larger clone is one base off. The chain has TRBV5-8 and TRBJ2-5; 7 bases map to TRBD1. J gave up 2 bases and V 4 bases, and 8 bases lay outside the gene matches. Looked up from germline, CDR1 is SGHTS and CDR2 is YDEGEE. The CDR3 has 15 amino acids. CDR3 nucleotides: TGTGCCAGCAGCCAGGGGGTAGGGGATCAAGAGACCCAGTACTTC. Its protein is CASSQGVGDQETQYF.

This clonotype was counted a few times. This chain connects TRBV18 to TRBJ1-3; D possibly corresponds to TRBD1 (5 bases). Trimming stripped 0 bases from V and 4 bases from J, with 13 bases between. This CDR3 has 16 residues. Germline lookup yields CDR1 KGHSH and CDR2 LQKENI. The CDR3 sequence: CASSPPQGASGNTIYF. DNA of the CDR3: TGTGCCAGCTCACCACCCCAAGGGGCATCAGGAAACACCATATATTTT. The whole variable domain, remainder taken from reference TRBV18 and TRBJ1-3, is NAGVMQNPRHLVRRRGQEARLRCSPMKGHSHVYWYRQLPEEGLKFMVYLQKENIIDESGMPKERFSAEFPKEGPSILRIQQVVRGDSAAYFCASSPPQGASGNTIYFGEGSWLTVV.

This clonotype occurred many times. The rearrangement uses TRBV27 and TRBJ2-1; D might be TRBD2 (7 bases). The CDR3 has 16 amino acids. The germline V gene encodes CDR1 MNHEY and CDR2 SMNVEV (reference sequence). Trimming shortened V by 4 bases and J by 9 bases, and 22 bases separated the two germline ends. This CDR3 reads CASSWGGRAAQGEQFF. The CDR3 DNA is TGTGCCAGCAGTTGGGGGGGCCGCGCGGCCCAGGGTGAGCAGTTCTTC.

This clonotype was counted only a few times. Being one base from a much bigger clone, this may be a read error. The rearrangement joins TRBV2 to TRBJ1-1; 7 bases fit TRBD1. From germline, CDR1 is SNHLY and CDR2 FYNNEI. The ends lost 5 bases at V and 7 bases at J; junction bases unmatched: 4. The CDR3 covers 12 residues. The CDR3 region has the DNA TGTGCCAGCAGTACAGGGGTGGATGAAGCTTTCTTT. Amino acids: CASSTGVDEAFF.

This chain's CDR3 is CASSPPGPISGNTIYF. CDR3 sequence (DNA): TGTGCCAGCAGTCCACCGGGCCCTATCTCTGGAAACACCATATATTTT. The chain combines TRBV12-3 or TRBV12-4 with TRBJ1-3; no firm D call. V was clipped by 5 bases and J by 0 bases, with 14 bases between them. The CDR3 totals 16 residues.

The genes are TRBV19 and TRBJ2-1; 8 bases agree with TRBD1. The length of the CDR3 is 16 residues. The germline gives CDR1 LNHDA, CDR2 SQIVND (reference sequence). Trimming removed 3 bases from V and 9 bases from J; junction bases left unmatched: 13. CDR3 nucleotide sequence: TGTGCCAGTAGTATTCCCCGGACAGGGCTCGCGGTTGAGCAGTTCTTC. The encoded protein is CASSIPRTGLAVEQFF.

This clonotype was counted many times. CDR3 protein: CASSGEGTYQPQHF. The DNA for the CDR3 is TGTGCCAGCAGTGGGGAAGGGACATATCAGCCCCAGCATTTT. The rearrangement joins TRBV2 to TRBJ1-5; D may be TRBD1 (6 bases). Trimming removed 4 bases from V and 5 bases from J, with 12 bases in between. CDR1 is SNHLY and CDR2 is FYNNEI in the germline V gene. The CDR3 covers 14 residues.

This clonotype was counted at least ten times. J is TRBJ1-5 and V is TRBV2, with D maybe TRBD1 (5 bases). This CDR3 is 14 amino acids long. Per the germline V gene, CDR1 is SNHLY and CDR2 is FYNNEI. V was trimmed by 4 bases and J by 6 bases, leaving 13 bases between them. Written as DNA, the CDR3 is TGTGCCAGCAGTGTTGGCAGGGATGGTCAGCCCCAGCATTTT. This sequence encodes CASSVGRDGQPQHF.